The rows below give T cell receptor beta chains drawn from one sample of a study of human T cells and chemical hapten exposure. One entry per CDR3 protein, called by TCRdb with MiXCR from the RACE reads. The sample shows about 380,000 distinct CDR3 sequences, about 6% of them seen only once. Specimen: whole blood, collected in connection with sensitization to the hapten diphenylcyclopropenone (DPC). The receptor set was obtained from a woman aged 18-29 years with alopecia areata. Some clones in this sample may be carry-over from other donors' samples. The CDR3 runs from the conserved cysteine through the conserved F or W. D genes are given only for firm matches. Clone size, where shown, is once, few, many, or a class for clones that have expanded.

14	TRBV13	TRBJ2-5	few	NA	TGTGCCAGCAGCTTAGGTAGCAGAATGGAGACCCAGTACTTC	CASSLGSRMETQYF
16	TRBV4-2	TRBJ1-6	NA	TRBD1	TGTGCCAGCAGCCAAGAGGGACAGGGGCATAATTCACCCCTCCACTTT	CASSQEGQGHNSPLHF
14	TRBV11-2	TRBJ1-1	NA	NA	TGTGCCAGCAGCTTGCCCTCGCGGGGGACTGAAGCTTTCTTT	CASSLPSRGTEAFF
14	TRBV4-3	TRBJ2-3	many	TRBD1	TGCGCCAGCAGCCCGACAGGGGGCACAGATACGCAGTATTTT	CASSPTGGTDTQYF
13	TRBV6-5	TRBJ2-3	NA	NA	TGTGCCAGCAGGCCCCCAGGGGCAGATACGCAGTATTTT	CASRPPGADTQYF
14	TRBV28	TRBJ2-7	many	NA	TGTGCCAGCAGTTTAACGGCAGCTACCTACGAGCAGTACTTC	CASSLTAATYEQYF
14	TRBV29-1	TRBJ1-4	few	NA	TGCAGCGTTGCGTCCCGCGCAACTAATGAAAAACTGTTTTTT	CSVASRATNEKLFF
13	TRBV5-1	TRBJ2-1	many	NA	TGCGCCAGCAGCTGGGATGGTTTGGCTGAGCAGTTCTTC	CASSWDGLAEQFF
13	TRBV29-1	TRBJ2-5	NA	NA	TGCAGCGCTCCGGCGGGGATCGGGGAGACCCAGTACTTC	CSAPAGIGETQYF
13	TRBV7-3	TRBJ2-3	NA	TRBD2	TGTGCCAGCAGCGTTTATAGCGGGGATACGCAGTATTTT	CASSVYSGDTQYF
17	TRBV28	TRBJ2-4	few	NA	TGTGCCAGCAGTCTTCCGACAGATACTTTAGCCAAAAACATTCAGTACTTC	CASSLPTDTLAKNIQYF
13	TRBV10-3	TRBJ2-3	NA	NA	TGTGCCATCAGTGAGACCGAGCAAGATACGCAGTATTTT	CAISETEQDTQYF
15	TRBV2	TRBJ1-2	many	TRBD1	TGTGCCAGCAGCAGGACAGGGGTTAACTATGGAGGCTACACCTTC	CASSRTGVNYGGYTF
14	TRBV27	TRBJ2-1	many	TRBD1	TGTGCCAGCTGGGGACAGGGGACCAACAATGAGCAGTTCTTC	CASWGQGTNNEQFF
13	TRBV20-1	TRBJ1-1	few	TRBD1	TGCAGTGCTAGGGCAGGGGGCGACACTGAAGCTTTCTTT	CSARAGGDTEAFF
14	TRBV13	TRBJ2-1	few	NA	TGTGCCAGCAGCTTAGGCCATACTAGTACCGAGCAGTTCTTC	CASSLGHTSTEQFF
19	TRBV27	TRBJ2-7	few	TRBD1	TGTGCCAGCCGCTCAGGGCGGGACAGGGCGCGCCTTTCGGAGTACGAGCAGTACTTC	CASRSGRDRARLSEYEQYF
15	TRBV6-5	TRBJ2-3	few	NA	TGTGCCAGCAGTTACAATAGCGGTGACCGGGATACGCAGTATTTT	CASSYNSGDRDTQYF
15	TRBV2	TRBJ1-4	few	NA	TGTGCCAGCAGTGTGGAATGGGGCGGCCGGGAAAAACTGTTTTTT	CASSVEWGGREKLFF
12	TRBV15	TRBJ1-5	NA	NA	TGTGCCACCAGCGACACCTATCAGCACCAGCATTTT	CATSDTYQHQHF
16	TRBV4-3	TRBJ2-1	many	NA	TGCGCCAGCAGCCAAGATACAGGCGAAGCTTACAATGAGCAGTTCTTC	CASSQDTGEAYNEQFF
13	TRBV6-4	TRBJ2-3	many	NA	TGTGCCAGCAGGGGGGGGCTCTCAGATACGCAGTATTTT	CASRGGLSDTQYF
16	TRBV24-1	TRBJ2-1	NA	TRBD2	TGTGCCACCAGTGATCTGGTAGCGGGGGGTTACAATGAGCAGTTCTTC	CATSDLVAGGYNEQFF
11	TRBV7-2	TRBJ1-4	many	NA	TGTGCCAGCAGCTCGGACGAAAAACTGTTTTTT	CASSSDEKLFF
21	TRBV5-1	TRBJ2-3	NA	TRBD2	TGCGCCAGCAGCTGGCCGGGACTAGCGGGGGGGGAGGCCGCTACCACAGATACGCAGTATTTT	CASSWPGLAGGEAATTDTQYF
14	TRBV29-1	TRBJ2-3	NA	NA	TGCAGCGTTGTAACCAGTCTCTCCACAGATACGCAGTATTTT	CSVVTSLSTDTQYF
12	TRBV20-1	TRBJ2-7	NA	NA	TGCAGTGGGCAGGGGGGAACCTACGAGCAGTACTTC	CSGQGGTYEQYF
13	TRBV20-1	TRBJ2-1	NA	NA	TGCAGTGCTAGACAGATTCCCTACAATGAGCAGTTCTTC	CSARQIPYNEQFF
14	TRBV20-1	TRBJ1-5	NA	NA	TGCAGTGCTAACCCTGAGGGGCCTGATCAGCCCCAGCATTTT	CSANPEGPDQPQHF
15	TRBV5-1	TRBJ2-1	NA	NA	TGCGCCAGCAGCTTGAGGGTAGCGGACTACAATGAGCAGTTCTTC	CASSLRVADYNEQFF
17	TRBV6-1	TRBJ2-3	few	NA	TGTGCCAGCATTTTAATATGGGGAGAACAGCACACAGATACGCAGTATTTT	CASILIWGEQHTDTQYF
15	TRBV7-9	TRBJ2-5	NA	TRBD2	TGTGCCAGCAGCTTTACTAGCGCGAGGCGGGAGACCCAGTACTTC	CASSFTSARRETQYF
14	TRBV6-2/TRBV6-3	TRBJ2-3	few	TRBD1	TGTGCCAGCACCCAAGGGACAGGGGGAGATACGCAGTATTTT	CASTQGTGGDTQYF
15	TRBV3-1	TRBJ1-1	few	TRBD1	TGTGCCAGCAGCCAAGCGTACAGGGGGAACACTGAAGCTTTCTTT	CASSQAYRGNTEAFF
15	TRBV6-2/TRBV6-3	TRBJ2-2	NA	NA	TGTGCCAGCAGTTACGGGGAGATAAACACCGGGGAGCTGTTTTTT	CASSYGEINTGELFF
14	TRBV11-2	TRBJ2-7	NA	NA	TGTGCCAGCAGCCCGCAACCCGGGACCTACGAGCAGTACTTC	CASSPQPGTYEQYF
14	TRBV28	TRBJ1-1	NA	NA	TGTGCCAGCTTCCCGGAGCAGGGTGCGACTGAAGCTTTCTTT	CASFPEQGATEAFF
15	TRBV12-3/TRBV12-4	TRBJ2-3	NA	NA	TGTGCCAGCAGTTTGAGGGGGGCGAGCACAGATACGCAGTATTTT	CASSLRGASTDTQYF
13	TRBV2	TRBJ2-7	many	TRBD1	TGTGCCAGCAGTGAACAGGGGGTCAACGAGCAGTACTTC	CASSEQGVNEQYF
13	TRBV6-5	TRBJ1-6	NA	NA	TGTGCCAGCCGGCGGGGTAAGGGATCACCCCTCCACTTT	CASRRGKGSPLHF
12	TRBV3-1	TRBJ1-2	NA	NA	TGTGCCAGCAGCCTCAGCCACTATGGCTACACCTTC	CASSLSHYGYTF
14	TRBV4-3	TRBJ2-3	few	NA	TGCGCCAGCAGCCAAGATGTACAGGGAGAGGATAAGTATTTT	CASSQDVQGEDKYF
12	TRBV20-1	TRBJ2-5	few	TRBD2	TGCAGCGGCGGGGGGGCCGCAGAGACCCAGTACTTC	CSGGGAAETQYF
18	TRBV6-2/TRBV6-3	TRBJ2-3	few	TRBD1	TGTGCCAGCAGTTACGCGACCCGGGACAGAAAGGCCACAGATACGCAGTATTTT	CASSYATRDRKATDTQYF
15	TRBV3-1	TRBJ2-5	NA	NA	TGTGCCAGCAGCCACGATGGCGGATCCAAAGAGACCCAGTACTTC	CASSHDGGSKETQYF
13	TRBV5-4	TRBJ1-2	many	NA	TGTGCCAGCAGCTTGAAGGCAGGGGAAGGCTACACCTTC	CASSLKAGEGYTF
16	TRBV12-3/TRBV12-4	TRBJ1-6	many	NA	TGTGCCAGCAGGTTCTCCAGTGGGTTAGATAATTCACCCCTCCACTTT	CASRFSSGLDNSPLHF
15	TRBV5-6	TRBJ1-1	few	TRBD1	TGTGCCAGCAGCTTCAAGGGACAGGGGTACACTGAAGCTTTCTTT	CASSFKGQGYTEAFF
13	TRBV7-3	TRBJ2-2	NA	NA	TGTGCCAGCAGCGCACGGCCCGCCGGGGAGCTGTTTTTT	CASSARPAGELFF
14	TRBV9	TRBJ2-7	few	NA	TGTGCCAGCAGCGTAGGTGACCCCGAGTACGAGCAGTACTTC	CASSVGDPEYEQYF
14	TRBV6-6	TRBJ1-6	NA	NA	TGTGCCAGCAGAACCCCAGGGCACCCTTCACCCCTCCACTTT	CASRTPGHPSPLHF
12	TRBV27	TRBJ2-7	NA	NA	TGTGCCAGCAGGGGCATGGGGCCCAAGCAGTACTTC	CASRGMGPKQYF
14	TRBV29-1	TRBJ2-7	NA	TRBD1	TGCAGCGTAGTCACCGGGACAGGGGGCGATGTGCAGTACTTC	CSVVTGTGGDVQYF